These 30 T cell receptor beta chains originate from one sample sequenced in a study of neurological immune-mediated disorders. Each CDR3 protein gets one entry after TCRdb re-called the 5' RACE reads with MiXCR. The sample lists tens of thousands of distinct CDR3 sequences; 5.8% were seen once. Time point: longitudinal time-point 2. The sequenced sample consisted of PBMCs. The origin of the receptors is a woman in her sixties or seventies with multiple sclerosis.

This clonotype was counted at least ten times. The chain recombines TRBV7-2 with TRBJ2-3, with a possible D match to TRBD1 (6 bases). With 3 bases removed from V and 6 bases from J, the gap between germline ends came to 13 bases. The CDR3 contains 14 residues. Germline V lookup: CDR1 SGHTA, CDR2 FQGNSA. The CDR3 DNA reads TGTGCCAGCAGCTTGTCACAGGGCTTGGATACGCAGTATTTT. Its protein product is CASSLSQGLDTQYF. Based on the CDR3 plus reference TRBV7-2 and TRBJ2-3, the full variable domain is GAGVSQSPSNKVTEKGKDVELRCDPISGHTALYWYRQSLGQGLEFLIYFQGNSAPDKSGLPSDRFSAERTGGSVSTLTIQRTQQEDSAVYLCASSLSQGLDTQYFGPGTRLTVL.

The V gene is TRBV12-3 or TRBV12-4, the J gene TRBJ1-4; 9 bases match TRBD1. V was pared by 2 bases and J by 8 bases, with 3 bases of the junction left unmatched. The CDR3 totals 14 residues. CDR3 DNA: TGTGCCAGCAGTTTACGACAGGGGGGGGAAAAACTGTTTTTT. It encodes CASSLRQGGEKLFF.

This clonotype has a count of ten or more. V and J are TRBV7-2 and TRBJ2-5; 9 nucleotides match TRBD1. Losses at the gene ends were 5 bases for V and 7 bases for J; bases not matched to a gene: 8. This CDR3 is built from 14 residues. Germline CDR1 is SGHTA and CDR2 is FQGNSA. The DNA of the CDR3 is TGTGCCAGCAGCCGCCCGACAGGGGGATGGACCCAGTACTTC. This encodes CASSRPTGGWTQYF. The variable domain in full, completed from reference TRBV7-2 and TRBJ2-5, reads GAGVSQSPSNKVTEKGKDVELRCDPISGHTALYWYRQSLGQGLEFLIYFQGNSAPDKSGLPSDRFSAERTGGSVSTLTIQRTQQEDSAVYLCASSRPTGGWTQYFGPGTRLLVL.

At least ten counts were recorded for this clonotype. The V call is TRBV7-6, the J call TRBJ1-3, with D possibly being TRBD1 (6 bases). Germline CDR1 and CDR2: SGHVS and FNYEAQ. V lost 8 bases to trimming and J lost 6 bases, with 20 bases between them. The CDR3 runs 15 residues. This chain's CDR3 is CASGPWGPASNTIYF. For the CDR3, the DNA is TGTGCCAGCGGACCCTGGGGGCCCGCATCAAACACCATATATTTT.

This clonotype has ten or more counts. The chain joins TRBV7-9 to TRBJ2-5; the match to TRBD1 covers 9 bases. V lost 1 base and J lost 2; bases outside the gene matches: 5. The CDR3 is made up of 16 amino acids. CDR1 and CDR2 from the germline V gene are SEHNR and FQNEAQ (reference sequence). CDR3 nucleotides: TGTGCCAGCAGCTTAGACGCGGGACAGGGTCAAGAGACCCAGTACTTC. As protein: CASSLDAGQGQETQYF.

Many counts were recorded for this clonotype. The J gene is TRBJ2-4, the V gene TRBV20-1; weak D call: TRBD1 (6 bases). This CDR3 is built from 14 residues. V dropped 0 bases and J dropped 1 base, with 7 bases sitting between them. Germline-derived CDR1 and CDR2 are DFQATT and SNEGSKA (reference sequence). CDR3 in DNA: TGCAGTGCTAGAGATACAGGGGCCAAAAACATTCAGTACTTC. Translating gives CSARDTGAKNIQYF.

This clonotype was counted many times. The chain couples TRBV24-1 to TRBJ2-3; D remains unclear. Trimming removed 0 bases at V and 4 bases at J, with 4 bases between. The germline gives CDR1 KGHDR, CDR2 SFDVKD. CDR3 size: 13 residues. The CDR3 reads CATSDLQPDTQYF. In nucleotides, the CDR3 is TGTGCCACCAGTGATTTGCAACCAGATACGCAGTATTTT.

This clonotype was observed many times. The chain is built from TRBV20-1 and TRBJ2-2, with D unresolved. Trimming pared 0 bases from V and 0 bases from J, leaving 8 bases between. This CDR3 has 15 amino acids. Germline CDR1 is DFQATT and CDR2 is SNEGSKA (reference sequence). In nucleotides, the CDR3 is TGCAGTGCTAGAGATCTAAGGGCGAACACCGGGGAGCTGTTTTTT. Its protein is CSARDLRANTGELFF.

This clonotype was recorded at least ten times. V and J are TRBV20-1 and TRBJ1-4; the match to TRBD1 covers 9 bases. Germline CDR1 and CDR2: DFQATT and SNEGSKA (reference sequence). The CDR3 extends over 19 amino acids. The junction had 20 bases not matched to a gene; V was cut back by 6 bases and J by 3 bases. The CDR3 DNA is TGCAGTGCCCCGGAAGGAGGGACTTTCCGACAGGGGGCTAATGAAAAACTGTTTTTT. Translated: CSAPEGGTFRQGANEKLFF.

There are many counts of this clonotype. This chain connects TRBV11-2 to TRBJ2-1; 8 bases match TRBD2. The V and J ends lost 0 bases and 5 bases, in that order; junction bases with no gene match: 3. CDR3 length: 15 residues. Germline assignment: CDR1 SGHAT and CDR2 FQNNGV. The DNA for the CDR3 is TGTGCCAGCAGCTTAGAGGTAGCGGGGAACAATGAGCAGTTCTTC. It translates to CASSLEVAGNNEQFF.

A remark on this clonotype: Sequence at one end of the junction differs from germline and may be a read error. This rearrangement joins TRBV2 to TRBJ2-3; TRBD2 matches 7 bases. Germline lookup yields CDR1 SNHLY and CDR2 FYNNEI. The CDR3 length is 14 residues. This chain's CDR3 is CASGRGMTTGTQYF. CDR3 DNA sequence: TGTGCCAGCGGGAGGGGTATGACAACAGGTACGCAGTATTTT. The full variable domain, completed using reference TRBV2 and TRBJ2-3, is EPEVTQTPSHQVTQMGQEVILRCVPISNHLYFYWYRQILGQKVEFLVSFYNNEISEKSEIFDDQFSVERPDGSNFTLKIRSTKLEDSAMYFCASGRGMTTGTQYFGPGTRLTVL.

This clonotype was seen many times. The chain links TRBV27 to TRBJ1-1; TRBD1 is a possible D gene (5 bases). Germline CDR1 reads MNHEY; CDR2 reads SMNVEV (reference sequence). This CDR3 region has 13 residues. The V end lost 3 bases, the J end lost 7 bases, and 12 bases lay between the germline ends. In DNA form, the CDR3 reads TGTGCCAGCAGTTTCTATGACAGTCGTGAAGCTTTCTTT. It codes for CASSFYDSREAFF.

This clonotype turned up a few times. The chain joins TRBV18 to TRBJ1-2; D possibly corresponds to TRBD1 (5 bases). Germline V gene data show CDR1 as KGHSH and CDR2 as LQKENI. V lost 6 bases and J lost 8, with 22 bases in between. This CDR3 is built from 15 residues. CDR3: CASSQRVEGMEGYTF. In DNA, the CDR3 is TGTGCCAGCTCCCAACGGGTCGAGGGGATGGAGGGCTACACCTTC.

There are many counts of this clonotype. The rearrangement joins TRBV27 to TRBJ1-1, with D possibly matching TRBD1 (6 bases). The CDR3 has 12 amino acids. Germline V gives CDR1 MNHEY, CDR2 SMNVEV (reference sequence). V was pared by 4 bases and J by 11 bases, with 14 bases between. The CDR3 sequence is CASSSSGARAFF. The CDR3 DNA follows: TGTGCCAGCAGTTCCTCGGGGGCTAGGGCTTTCTTT.

This clonotype occurred many times. The chain recombines TRBV7-9 with TRBJ2-5; 10 nucleotides line up with TRBD1. Germline lookup yields CDR1 SEHNR and CDR2 FQNEAQ (reference sequence). Trimming took 5 bases from V and 2 from J; bases not matched to a gene: 5. The CDR3 contains 15 residues. CDR3 sequence: CASSRDRGFQETQYF. CDR3 in DNA: TGTGCCAGCAGCAGGGACAGGGGATTTCAAGAGACCCAGTACTTC.

Only one count was recorded for this clonotype. This chain joins TRBV5-1 and TRBJ2-2; the D is unclear. Trimming shortened V by 4 bases and J by 0 bases, and 13 bases separated the two germline ends. CDR3 size: 16 residues. Germline V CDR1 and CDR2: SGHRS, YFSETQ. The CDR3 spells CASSHWTNANTGELFF. The DNA for the CDR3 is TGCGCCAGCAGCCACTGGACGAACGCGAACACCGGGGAGCTGTTTTTT.

This clonotype has at least ten counts. The CDR3 here is CAWSEAGVEQYF. DNA of the CDR3: TGTGCCTGGAGCGAGGCCGGGGTCGAGCAGTACTTC. The chain carries TRBV30 and TRBJ2-7; possibly TRBD2 for D (5 bases). The CDR3 extends over 12 amino acids. Germline CDR1 reads GTSNPN; CDR2 reads SVGIG (reference sequence). V was trimmed by 3 bases and J by 6 bases, leaving 12 bases between them.

This clonotype occurred a few times. This sequence joins TRBV5-1 and TRBJ1-1; 11 nucleotides align to TRBD1. The CDR3 is 16 amino acids. V lost 4 bases and J lost 2; bases outside the gene matches: 7. The germline CDR1 and CDR2 sequences are SGHRS and YFSETQ. The chain's CDR3 is CASSLTGTGGNTEAFF. CDR3 sequence (DNA): TGCGCCAGCAGCCTAACCGGGACAGGGGGTAACACTGAAGCTTTCTTT.

This clonotype came up many times. The rearrangement uses TRBV27 and TRBJ2-7; D is undetermined. The ends were cut back, 5 bases at V and 6 bases at J, with 14 bases in the middle. The length of the CDR3 is 13 residues. From germline, CDR1 is MNHEY and CDR2 SMNVEV (reference sequence). This chain's CDR3 is CASSLGYATEQYF. Written as DNA, the CDR3 is TGTGCCAGCAGTCTGGGGTATGCGACCGAGCAGTACTTC.

This clonotype was picked up many times. This sequence joins TRBV5-1 and TRBJ1-1; D not resolved. CDR1 and CDR2 (germline): SGHRS, YFSETQ. The CDR3 extends over 16 amino acids. V was cut by 4 bases and J by 0 bases, with 16 bases left in between. The CDR3 DNA follows: TGCGCCAGCAGCCGCAGTTTAAGTACCATGAACACTGAAGCTTTCTTT. This encodes CASSRSLSTMNTEAFF. The variable domain in full, completed from reference TRBV5-1 and TRBJ1-1, reads KAGVTQTPRYLIKTRGQQVTLSCSPISGHRSVSWYQQTPGQGLQFLFEYFSETQRNKGNFPGRFSGRQFSNSRSEMNVSTLELGDSALYLCASSRSLSTMNTEAFFGQGTRLTVV.

The table lists this clonotype with many counts. This chain uses TRBV27 with TRBJ1-2; D is possibly TRBD1 (5 bases). Trimming took 5 bases from V and 3 from J, leaving 13 bases between them. The CDR3 is made up of 14 amino acids. Germline CDR1 is MNHEY and CDR2 is SMNVEV (reference sequence). The CDR3 loop is CASSLQTGDYGYTF. In nucleotides, the CDR3 is TGTGCCAGCAGTCTCCAAACGGGGGACTATGGCTACACCTTC.

The V call is TRBV6-5, the J call TRBJ1-1; D is unresolved. Germline V gene data show CDR1 as MNHEY and CDR2 as SVGAGI. The CDR3 totals 13 residues. Trimming cost V 6 bases and J 1 base, with 9 bases left between them. Here the CDR3 reads CASSPHTNTEAFF. CDR3 in DNA: TGTGCCAGCAGCCCTCACACGAACACTGAAGCTTTCTTT.

This clonotype has a count of ten or more. This chain connects TRBV5-1 to TRBJ2-4, with D unresolved. Per germline, CDR1 SGHRS and CDR2 YFSETQ. Trimming took 0 bases from V and 5 from J, leaving 6 bases between them. CDR3 length equals 13 residues. The CDR3 here is CASSLGQENIQYF. CDR3 DNA sequence: TGCGCCAGCAGCTTGGGGCAGGAAAACATTCAGTACTTC.

There are many counts of this clonotype. The chain couples TRBV6-6 to TRBJ1-4; D gene unclear. This CDR3 comprises 14 residues. V shed 7 bases and J shed 8 bases, with 17 bases lying between them. CDR1 is MNHNY and CDR2 is SVGAGI in the germline V gene (reference sequence). The CDR3 region is CASIPDGRLEKLFF. Here the CDR3 DNA reads TGTGCCAGCATCCCGGACGGTCGTTTGGAAAAACTGTTTTTT.

This clonotype was recorded a few times. V usage is TRBV6-1 and J usage is TRBJ1-2; D gene ambiguous. The CDR3 is 15 amino acids. Trimming removed 3 bases from V and 2 bases from J, with 13 bases in between. CDR1 is MNHNS and CDR2 is SASEGT in the germline V gene. CDR3 in DNA: TGTGCCAGCAGTGATGGCAGGAGCCTAAACTATGGCTACACCTTC. This sequence encodes CASSDGRSLNYGYTF.

This clonotype appeared many times. The V call is TRBV15, the J call TRBJ1-1; D not resolved. Per germline, CDR1 LNHNV and CDR2 YYDKDF (reference sequence). This CDR3 is 12 amino acids long. V lost 4 bases and J 8 bases, leaving 11 bases between the germline ends. CDR3 residues: CATSTGDLEAFF. The CDR3 region has the DNA TGTGCCACCAGCACTGGGGATTTGGAAGCTTTCTTT.

In its sample, this clonotype is medium-sized. The V call is TRBV12-3 or TRBV12-4, the J call TRBJ2-1; 7 nucleotides agree with TRBD2. J lost 8 bases, V lost 6 bases, and 13 bases had no gene match. The length of the CDR3 is 15 residues. The CDR3 loop reads CASRGGGRGYYEQFF. The DNA of the CDR3 is TGTGCCAGCAGAGGAGGCGGGCGGGGGTATTATGAGCAGTTCTTC.

Many counts were recorded for this clonotype. J is TRBJ1-2 and V is TRBV7-9, with D unclear. V was trimmed by 5 bases and J by 0 bases, leaving 10 bases between them. CDR1 is SEHNR, CDR2 FQNEAQ, per germline (reference sequence). The length of the CDR3 is 14 residues. The CDR3 DNA sequence: TGTGCCAGCAGCCTAATAAGCTCTAACTATGGCTACACCTTC. This encodes CASSLISSNYGYTF.

This clonotype was picked up many times. The V and J genes are TRBV5-1 and TRBJ1-2; 7 bases align to TRBD1. The germline V gene has CDR1 SGHRS and CDR2 YFSETQ. CDR3 size: 13 residues. V lost 2 bases and J lost 6; bases outside the gene matches: 4. CDR3 in amino acids: CASSFDRVDGYTF. The CDR3, as DNA: TGCGCCAGCAGCTTCGACAGGGTGGATGGCTACACCTTC. Full variable domain (outside the CDR3, taken from reference TRBV5-1 and TRBJ1-2): KAGVTQTPRYLIKTRGQQVTLSCSPISGHRSVSWYQQTPGQGLQFLFEYFSETQRNKGNFPGRFSGRQFSNSRSEMNVSTLELGDSALYLCASSFDRVDGYTFGSGTRLTVV.

This clonotype was counted many times. This chain joins TRBV7-6 and TRBJ1-3; no definite D call. The CDR3 spans 16 residues. The germline V gene encodes CDR1 SGHVS and CDR2 FNYEAQ. Trimming took 5 bases from V and 0 from J, leaving 14 bases between them. CDR3 coding DNA: TGTGCCAGCAGCATGAACTTACTCCGCTCTGGAAACACCATATATTTT. Translating gives CASSMNLLRSGNTIYF.